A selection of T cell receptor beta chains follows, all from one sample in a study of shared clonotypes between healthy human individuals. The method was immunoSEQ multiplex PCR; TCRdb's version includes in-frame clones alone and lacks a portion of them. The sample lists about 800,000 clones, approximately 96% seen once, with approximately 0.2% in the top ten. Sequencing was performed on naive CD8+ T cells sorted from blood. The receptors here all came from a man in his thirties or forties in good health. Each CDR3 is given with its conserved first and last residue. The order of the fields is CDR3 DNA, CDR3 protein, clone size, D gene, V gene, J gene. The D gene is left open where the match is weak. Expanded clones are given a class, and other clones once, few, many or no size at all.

DNA: TGTGCCAGCAGTTCTGGCGGGAGGTACTCCTACGAGCAGTACTTC
CDR3: CASSSGGRYSYEQYF
size: .
D: TRBD2
V: TRBV27
J: TRBJ2-7

DNA: TGTGCCAGCACATACCTCGTCGGCACCGGGGAGCTGTTTTTT
CDR3: CASTYLVGTGELFF
size: .
D: .
V: TRBV27
J: TRBJ2-2

DNA: TGTGCCAGTTGCTCCAGGGACAATTACAATGAGCAGTTCTTC
CDR3: CASCSRDNYNEQFF
size: .
D: .
V: TRBV19
J: TRBJ2-1

DNA: TGTGCCAGCAGTCAGCTCGCCGGGACAGGGGCCTCCTACGAGCAGTACTTC
CDR3: CASSQLAGTGASYEQYF
size: .
D: TRBD1
V: TRBV5-4
J: TRBJ2-7

DNA: TGTGCCAGCAGCTTGTGGCAGGGCTCCTACGAGCAGTACTTC
CDR3: CASSLWQGSYEQYF
size: .
D: .
V: TRBV5-5
J: TRBJ2-7

DNA: TGTGCCAGCAGCCCCCAGATAGACAGGGAAGAGACCCAGTACTTC
CDR3: CASSPQIDREETQYF
size: .
D: TRBD1
V: TRBV7-9
J: TRBJ2-5

DNA: TGCAGCGTTGGGACAGGACAGGGGACTAACTATGGCTACACCTTC
CDR3: CSVGTGQGTNYGYTF
size: once
D: TRBD1
V: TRBV29-1
J: TRBJ1-2

DNA: TGTGCCAGCAGCGCTGCCGGGAAGACCTACGAGCAGTACTTC
CDR3: CASSAAGKTYEQYF
size: .
D: .
V: TRBV7-9
J: TRBJ2-7

DNA: TGTGCCAGCAGTCCTGCGGGAAGGCCTTACGAGCAGTACTTC
CDR3: CASSPAGRPYEQYF
size: .
D: .
V: TRBV7-5
J: TRBJ2-7

DNA: TGTGCCAGCAGTTTCGCTGGGAACACTGAAGCTTTCTTT
CDR3: CASSFAGNTEAFF
size: .
D: .
V: TRBV27
J: TRBJ1-1

DNA: TGTGCCAGCAGCCAAGTGAGGGACAGGGTCCAGCCCCAGCATTTT
CDR3: CASSQVRDRVQPQHF
size: once
D: .
V: TRBV21-1
J: TRBJ1-5

DNA: TGTGCCAGCAGCCTAGGACAGGGTCCAGGAAACACCATATATTTT
CDR3: CASSLGQGPGNTIYF
size: .
D: TRBD1
V: TRBV7-8
J: TRBJ1-3

DNA: TGTGCCAGCAGCTTCAGACTAGCGGGAGGCTATGAGCAGTTCTTC
CDR3: CASSFRLAGGYEQFF
size: .
D: TRBD2
V: TRBV7-6
J: TRBJ2-1

DNA: TGTGCCAGCAGCTTGACAGGGACCACGAATGAAAAACTGTTTTTT
CDR3: CASSLTGTTNEKLFF
size: .
D: TRBD1
V: TRBV9
J: TRBJ1-4

DNA: TGTGCCAGCGGGGGTCCGCGAGATCCGGGGCAGTTCTTC
CDR3: CASGGPRDPGQFF
size: .
D: .
V: TRBV6-5
J: TRBJ2-1

DNA: TGTGCCAGCAGAGGACTGGTCTACGAGCAGTACTTC
CDR3: CASRGLVYEQYF
size: .
D: .
V: TRBV7-2
J: TRBJ2-7

DNA: TGTGCCAGCAGCTCGACAAACAGGGTCGTCTTGGGGAGCACAGATACGCAGTATTTT
CDR3: CASSSTNRVVLGSTDTQYF
size: .
D: .
V: TRBV5-6
J: TRBJ2-3

DNA: TGTGCCAGCTCACCGTCCGGGGACAGGGAAACTGAAGCTTTCTTT
CDR3: CASSPSGDRETEAFF
size: .
D: TRBD1
V: TRBV18
J: TRBJ1-1

DNA: TGTGCCAGCAGCCAGAAGAAGTATAGCTCCTACGAGCAGTACTTC
CDR3: CASSQKKYSSYEQYF
size: .
D: .
V: TRBV27
J: TRBJ2-7